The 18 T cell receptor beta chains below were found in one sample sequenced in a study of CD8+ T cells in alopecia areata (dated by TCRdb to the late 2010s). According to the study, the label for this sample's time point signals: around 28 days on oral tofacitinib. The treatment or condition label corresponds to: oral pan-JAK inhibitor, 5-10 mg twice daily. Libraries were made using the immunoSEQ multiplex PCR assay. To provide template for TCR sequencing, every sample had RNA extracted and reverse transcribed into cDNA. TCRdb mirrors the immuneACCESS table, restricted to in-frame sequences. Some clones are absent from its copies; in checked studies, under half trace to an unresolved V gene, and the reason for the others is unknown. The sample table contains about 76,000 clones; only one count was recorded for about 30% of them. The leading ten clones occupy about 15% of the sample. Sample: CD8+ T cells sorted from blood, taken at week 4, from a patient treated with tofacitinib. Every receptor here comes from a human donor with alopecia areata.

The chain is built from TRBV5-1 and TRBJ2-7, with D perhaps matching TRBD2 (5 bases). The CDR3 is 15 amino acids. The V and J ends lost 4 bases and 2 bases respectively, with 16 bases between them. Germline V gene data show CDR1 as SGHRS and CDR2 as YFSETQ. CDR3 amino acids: CASSPQRAEPYEQYF. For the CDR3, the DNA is TGCGCCAGCAGCCCCCAGAGAGCGGAGCCCTACGAGCAGTACTTC.

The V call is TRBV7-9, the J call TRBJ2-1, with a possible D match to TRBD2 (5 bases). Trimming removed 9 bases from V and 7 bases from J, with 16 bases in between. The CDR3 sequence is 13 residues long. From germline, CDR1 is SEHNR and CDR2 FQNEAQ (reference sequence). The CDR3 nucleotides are TGTGCCAGTCCCGGGAAGGTGATAAATGAGCAGTTCTTC. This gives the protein CASPGKVINEQFF.

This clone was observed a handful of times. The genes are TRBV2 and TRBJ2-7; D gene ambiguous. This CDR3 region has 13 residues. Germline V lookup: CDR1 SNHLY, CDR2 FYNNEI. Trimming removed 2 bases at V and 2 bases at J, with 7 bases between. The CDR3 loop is CASSERVTYEQYF. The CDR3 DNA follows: TGTGCCAGCAGTGAAAGGGTAACCTACGAGCAGTACTTC.

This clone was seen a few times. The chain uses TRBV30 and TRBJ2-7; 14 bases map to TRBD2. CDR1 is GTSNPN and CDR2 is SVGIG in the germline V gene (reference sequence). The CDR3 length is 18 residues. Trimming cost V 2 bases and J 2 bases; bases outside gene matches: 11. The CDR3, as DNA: TGTGCCTGGAGTATTCGCCCGGGACTAGCGGGAGTGGCCTACGAGCAGTACTTC. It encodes CAWSIRPGLAGVAYEQYF.

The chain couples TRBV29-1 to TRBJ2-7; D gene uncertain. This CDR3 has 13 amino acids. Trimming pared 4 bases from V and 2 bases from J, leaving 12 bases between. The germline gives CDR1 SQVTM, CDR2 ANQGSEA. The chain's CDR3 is CSVVGPQAYEQYF. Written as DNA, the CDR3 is TGCAGCGTTGTCGGGCCCCAGGCCTACGAGCAGTACTTC.

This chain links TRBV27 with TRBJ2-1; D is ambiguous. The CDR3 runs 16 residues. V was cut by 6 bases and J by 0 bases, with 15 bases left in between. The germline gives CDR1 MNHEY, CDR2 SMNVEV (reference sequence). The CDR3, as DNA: TGTGCCAGCAGGCCATGGGCGCGGAGCTCCTACAATGAGCAGTTCTTC. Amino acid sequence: CASRPWARSSYNEQFF.

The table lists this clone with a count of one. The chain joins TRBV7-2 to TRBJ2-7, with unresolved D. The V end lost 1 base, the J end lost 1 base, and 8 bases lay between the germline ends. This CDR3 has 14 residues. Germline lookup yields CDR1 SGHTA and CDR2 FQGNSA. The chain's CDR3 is CASSLESSSYEQYF. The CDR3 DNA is TGTGCCAGCAGCTTAGAGTCTAGTTCCTACGAGCAGTACTTC.

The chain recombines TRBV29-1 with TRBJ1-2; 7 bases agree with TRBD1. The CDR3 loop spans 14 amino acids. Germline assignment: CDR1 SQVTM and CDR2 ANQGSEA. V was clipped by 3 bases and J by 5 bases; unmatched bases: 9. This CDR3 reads CSVEGTAYAYGYTF. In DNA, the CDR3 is TGCAGCGTTGAGGGGACAGCGTACGCTTATGGCTACACCTTC.

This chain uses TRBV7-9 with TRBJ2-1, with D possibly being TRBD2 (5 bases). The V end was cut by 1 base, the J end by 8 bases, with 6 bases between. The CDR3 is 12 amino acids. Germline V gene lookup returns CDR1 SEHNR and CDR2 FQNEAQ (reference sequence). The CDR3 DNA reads TGTGCCAGCAGCTTAGGAGCGGATGAGCAGTTCTTC. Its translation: CASSLGADEQFF. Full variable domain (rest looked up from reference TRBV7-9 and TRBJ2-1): DTGVSQNPRHKITKRGQNVTFRCDPISEHNRLYWYRQTLGQGPEFLTYFQNEAQLEKSRLLSDRFSAERPKGSFSTLEIQRTEQGDSAMYLCASSLGADEQFFGPGTRLTVL.

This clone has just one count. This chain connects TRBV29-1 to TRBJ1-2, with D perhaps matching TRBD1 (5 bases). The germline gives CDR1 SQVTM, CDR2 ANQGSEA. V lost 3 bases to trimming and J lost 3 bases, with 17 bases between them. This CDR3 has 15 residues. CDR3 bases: TGCAGCGTTGACGAAAGGGACTCAGCTCACTATGGCTACACCTTC. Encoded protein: CSVDERDSAHYGYTF.

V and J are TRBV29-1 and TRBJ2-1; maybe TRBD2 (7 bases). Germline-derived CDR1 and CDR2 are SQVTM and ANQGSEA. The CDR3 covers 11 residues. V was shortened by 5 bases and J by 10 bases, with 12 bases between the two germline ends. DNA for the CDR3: TGCAGCGTTAGGGGGGAGGGAGAGCAGTTCTTC. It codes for CSVRGEGEQFF.

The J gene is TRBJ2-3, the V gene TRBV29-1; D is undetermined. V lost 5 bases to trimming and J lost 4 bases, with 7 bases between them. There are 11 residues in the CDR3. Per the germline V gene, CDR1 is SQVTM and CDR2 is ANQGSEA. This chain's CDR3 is CSVKLSDTQYF. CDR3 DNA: TGCAGCGTTAAACTCTCAGATACGCAGTATTTT.

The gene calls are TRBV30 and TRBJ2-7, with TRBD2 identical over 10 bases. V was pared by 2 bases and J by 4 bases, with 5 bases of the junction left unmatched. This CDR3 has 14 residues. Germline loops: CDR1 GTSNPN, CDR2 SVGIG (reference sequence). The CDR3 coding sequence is TGTGCCTGGAGTAATGGACTAGCGGAATACGAGCAGTACTTC. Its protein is CAWSNGLAEYEQYF.

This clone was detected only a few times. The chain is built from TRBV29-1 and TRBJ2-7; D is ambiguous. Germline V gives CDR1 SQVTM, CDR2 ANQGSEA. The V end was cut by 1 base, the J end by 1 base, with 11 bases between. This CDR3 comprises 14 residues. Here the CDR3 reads CSVEADGESYEQYF. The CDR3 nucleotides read TGCAGCGTTGAAGCGGACGGAGAATCCTACGAGCAGTACTTC.

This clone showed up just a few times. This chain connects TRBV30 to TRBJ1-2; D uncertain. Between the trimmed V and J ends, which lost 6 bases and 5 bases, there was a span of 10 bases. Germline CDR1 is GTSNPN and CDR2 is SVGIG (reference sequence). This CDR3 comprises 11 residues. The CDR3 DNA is TGTGCCTGTTTACAGCGTTATGGCTACACCTTC. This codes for CACLQRYGYTF. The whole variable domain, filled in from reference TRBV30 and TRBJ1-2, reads SQTIHQWPATLVQPVGSPLSLECTVEGTSNPNLYWYRQAAGRGLQLLFYSVGIGQISSEVPQNLSASRPQDRQFILSSKKLLLSDSGFYLCACLQRYGYTFGSGTRLTVV.

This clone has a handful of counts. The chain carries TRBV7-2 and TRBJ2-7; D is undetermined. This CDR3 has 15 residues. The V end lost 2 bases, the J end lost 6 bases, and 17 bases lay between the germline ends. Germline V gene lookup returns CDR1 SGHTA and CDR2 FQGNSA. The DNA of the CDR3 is TGTGCCAGCAGCTTATCCCCCCCAGGATACGGCGAGCAGTACTTC. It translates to CASSLSPPGYGEQYF.

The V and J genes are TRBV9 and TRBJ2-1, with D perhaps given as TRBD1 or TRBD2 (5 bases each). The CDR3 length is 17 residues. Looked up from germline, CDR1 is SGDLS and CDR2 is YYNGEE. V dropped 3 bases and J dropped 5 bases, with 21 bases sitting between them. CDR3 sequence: CASSAGTFISPHNEQFF. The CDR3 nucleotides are TGTGCCAGCAGCGCAGGGACCTTCATTTCCCCCCACAATGAGCAGTTCTTC. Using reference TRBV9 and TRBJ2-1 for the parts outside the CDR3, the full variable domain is DSGVTQTPKHLITATGQRVTLRCSPRSGDLSVYWYQQSLDQGLQFLIQYYNGEERAKGNILERFSAQQFPDLHSELNLSSLELGDSALYFCASSAGTFISPHNEQFFGPGTRLTVL.

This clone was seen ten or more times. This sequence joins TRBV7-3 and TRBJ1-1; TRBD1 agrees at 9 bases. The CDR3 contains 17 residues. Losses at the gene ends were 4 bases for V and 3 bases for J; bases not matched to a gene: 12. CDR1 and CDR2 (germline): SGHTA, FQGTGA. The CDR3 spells CASSSTGTGPIHTEAFF. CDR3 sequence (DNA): TGTGCCAGCAGCTCTACCGGGACAGGGCCAATTCACACTGAAGCTTTCTTT. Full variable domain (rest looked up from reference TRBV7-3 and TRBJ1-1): GAGVSQTPSNKVTEKGKYVELRCDPISGHTALYWYRQSLGQGPEFLIYFQGTGAADDSGLPNDRFFAVRPEGSVSTLKIQRTERGDSAVYLCASSSTGTGPIHTEAFFGQGTRLTVV.